Listed below are T cell receptor beta chains from one sample, sequenced in a study of regulatory and conventional T cells in RAG deficiency. The protocol was immunoSEQ multiplex PCR, while the TCRdb copy is restricted to in-frame clones and leaves out a portion. The table includes about 28,000 clones, 80% to 95% detected once. These data were also reused for a study on regulatory T cells.

Input material: Tregs sorted from blood. Receptors were obtained from a human donor in good health. Both conserved end residues are part of each CDR3. D genes are given only for firm matches. For some rows the clone size is stated as once, few or many, or as a class when expanded; others skip it.

v_gene	abundance	d_gene	j_gene	len	CDR3aa	CDR3nt
TRBV5-6	NA	NA	TRBJ2-3	15	CASSLDRAGTDTQYF	TGTGCCAGCAGCTTGGACCGCGCGGGCACAGATACGCAGTATTTT
TRBV30	NA	NA	TRBJ1-2	15	CASLSSPTANYGYTF	TGTGCCTCACTATCATCCCCCACAGCTAACTATGGCTACACCTTC
TRBV5-4	NA	TRBD1	TRBJ1-1	16	CASSLDPGGLNTEAFF	TGTGCCAGCAGCTTGGACCCAGGGGGCTTGAACACTGAAGCTTTCTTT
TRBV5-5	NA	NA	TRBJ1-5	17	CASSLDVIWGDGQPQHF	TGTGCCAGCAGCTTGGACGTTATTTGGGGGGACGGACAGCCCCAGCATTTT
TRBV7-3	NA	NA	TRBJ1-6	14	CASSLLGSNSPLHF	TGTGCCAGCAGCTTATTGGGGTCCAATTCACCCCTCCACTTT
TRBV6-5	NA	TRBD1	TRBJ1-1	14	CASSYRDRDTEAFF	TGTGCCAGCAGTTACCGGGACAGGGACACTGAAGCTTTCTTT
TRBV7-9	medium-sized	NA	TRBJ1-4	15	CASSLPRGVREKLFF	TGTGCCAGCAGCCTGCCCCGGGGGGTTCGAGAAAAACTGTTTTTT
TRBV19	NA	NA	TRBJ1-5	16	CASSIASAPTNQPQHF	TGTGCCAGTAGTATAGCGTCCGCCCCCACGAATCAGCCCCAGCATTTT
TRBV10-3	NA	TRBD2	TRBJ2-1	17	CAISESRAGGPRNEQFF	TGTGCCATCAGTGAGTCGCGAGCGGGGGGACCCCGGAATGAGCAGTTCTTC
TRBV7-2	NA	NA	TRBJ2-2	13	CASSLSGTGELFF	TGTGCCAGCAGCTTATCCGGTACCGGGGAGCTGTTTTTT
TRBV19	NA	NA	TRBJ1-1	18	CASIGGPGRQRKNTEAFF	TGTGCCAGTATTGGGGGACCGGGACGGCAAAGAAAAAACACTGAAGCTTTCTTT
TRBV7-8	NA	NA	TRBJ2-4	13	CASSPHQGNIQYF	TGTGCCAGCAGCCCCCACCAGGGGAACATTCAGTACTTC
TRBV2	NA	NA	TRBJ2-5	11	CASRHQETQYF	TGTGCCAGCAGGCACCAAGAGACCCAGTACTTC
TRBV7-8	once	TRBD1	TRBJ1-2	13	CASSFDRGSGYTF	TGTGCCAGCAGCTTCGACAGGGGAAGTGGCTACACCTTC
TRBV14	NA	TRBD2	TRBJ2-5	18	CASSQSGTSGALGETQYF	TGTGCCAGCAGCCAATCCGGGACTAGCGGGGCGTTGGGGGAGACCCAGTACTTC
TRBV4-1	NA	NA	TRBJ1-2	13	CASSQGQNYGYTF	TGCGCCAGCAGCCAAGGGCAGAACTATGGCTACACCTTC
TRBV28	NA	NA	TRBJ1-6	15	CASSLWGWDNSPLHF	TGTGCCAGCAGCCTATGGGGGTGGGATAATTCACCCCTCCACTTT
TRBV29-1	NA	NA	TRBJ2-1	13	CSVGGRLSNEQFF	TGCAGCGTTGGCGGCAGGTTGTCAAATGAGCAGTTCTTC
TRBV5-1	NA	NA	TRBJ1-3	16	CASSLSHGGSGNTIYF	TGCGCCAGCAGCTTGTCACACGGCGGCTCTGGAAACACCATATATTTT
TRBV5-6	NA	NA	TRBJ1-1	16	CASSLGGVLSNTEAFF	TGTGCCAGCAGCTTGGGAGGGGTTTTATCGAACACTGAAGCTTTCTTT
TRBV5-8	NA	TRBD2	TRBJ2-5	14	CASSQKASGETQYF	TGTGCCAGCAGCCAGAAGGCTAGCGGAGAGACCCAGTACTTC
TRBV5-4	NA	NA	TRBJ2-3	13	CASSLEVSDTQYF	TGTGCCAGCAGCTTGGAGGTGTCAGATACGCAGTATTTT
TRBV28	NA	NA	TRBJ1-2	10	CASSGAGGLF	TGTGCCAGCAGTGGGGCGGGGGGCCTCTTC
TRBV5-1	NA	TRBD2	TRBJ2-1	20	CASSLYVGTTQPSRYNEQFF	TGCGCCAGCAGCTTGTACGTTGGGACTACCCAACCGTCAAGATACAATGAGCAGTTCTTC
TRBV9	NA	TRBD2	TRBJ2-1	15	CASTNPGGSYNEQFF	TGTGCCAGCACCAATCCCGGGGGGTCCTACAATGAGCAGTTCTTC
TRBV6-6	NA	NA	TRBJ1-6	12	CASSPHLVPLHF	TGTGCCAGCAGTCCACACCTCGTGCCCCTCCACTTT
TRBV5-1	NA	NA	TRBJ2-3	14	CASSLASRGDTQYF	TGCGCCAGCAGCTTGGCCAGCAGGGGAGATACGCAGTATTTT
TRBV5-4	NA	TRBD2	TRBJ2-5	17	CASSRRQAGGPRETQYF	TGTGCCAGCAGCCGCCGGCAAGCGGGGGGGCCAAGGGAGACCCAGTACTTC
TRBV19	NA	NA	TRBJ2-1	13	CASSWLAGNEQFF	TGTGCCAGTAGTTGGCTAGCCGGGAATGAGCAGTTCTTC
TRBV2	NA	NA	TRBJ2-7	12	CASTEKGYEQYF	TGTGCCAGCACCGAGAAGGGATACGAGCAGTACTTC
TRBV9	NA	TRBD1	TRBJ2-3	15	CASSSDRASVDTQYF	TGTGCCAGCAGCTCCGACAGGGCGTCAGTAGATACGCAGTATTTT
TRBV27	NA	NA	TRBJ1-2	14	CASSLGTHNYGYTF	TGTGCCAGCAGTTTGGGGACACATAACTATGGCTACACCTTC
TRBV9	NA	TRBD1	TRBJ2-1	15	CASSAGQGRFNEQFF	TGTGCCAGCAGCGCGGGACAGGGGAGATTTAATGAGCAGTTCTTC
TRBV19	NA	NA	TRBJ1-2	17	CASSTLPRPVPFYGYTF	TGTGCCAGTAGTACCCTGCCTCGGCCGGTTCCTTTTTATGGCTACACCTTC
TRBV28	NA	NA	TRBJ1-6	14	CASRRAAGNSPLHF	TGTGCCAGCAGGCGGGCCGCGGGCAATTCACCCCTCCACTTT
TRBV7-6	NA	TRBD1	TRBJ2-7	14	CASSLGQGRGEQYF	TGTGCCAGCAGCTTAGGACAGGGCCGTGGGGAGCAGTACTTC
TRBV27	NA	NA	TRBJ2-3	13	CAIRPGAGDTQYF	TGTGCCATCAGGCCGGGGGCGGGCGATACGCAGTATTTT
TRBV30	NA	NA	TRBJ1-2	14	CAWRWGQANYGYTF	TGTGCCTGGAGGTGGGGCCAGGCTAACTATGGCTACACCTTC
TRBV5-4	NA	TRBD1	TRBJ1-6	15	CASSLWTGRNSPLHF	TGTGCCAGCAGCTTGTGGACAGGGCGAAATTCACCCCTCCACTTT
TRBV7-9	NA	TRBD1	TRBJ1-2	15	CASTILGGGEYGYTF	TGTGCCAGCACCATTTTAGGGGGCGGCGAGTATGGCTACACCTTC
TRBV4-1	NA	TRBD2	TRBJ2-1	18	CASSPPVLAGPSYNEQFF	TGCGCCAGCAGCCCCCCGGTGCTAGCGGGCCCCTCCTACAATGAGCAGTTCTTC
TRBV21-1	NA	NA	TRBJ2-1	19	CASSKEELAGVEKYNEQFF	TGTGCCAGCAGCAAAGAGGAACTAGCGGGGGTTGAAAAATACAATGAGCAGTTCTTC
TRBV5-1	NA	NA	TRBJ1-6	15	CASSLGRPMGSPLHF	TGCGCCAGCAGCTTGGGCAGACCCATGGGATCACCCCTCCACTTT
TRBV4-2	once	NA	TRBJ1-1	15	CASSQDPGRNTEAFF	TGTGCCAGCAGCCAAGATCCGGGCAGAAACACTGAAGCTTTCTTT
TRBV5-1	NA	NA	TRBJ2-3	15	CASTSPEGARDTQYF	TGCGCCAGCACTTCCCCCGAAGGGGCGAGGGATACGCAGTATTTT
TRBV5-6	NA	NA	TRBJ2-1	12	CASSLSGGEQFF	TGTGCCAGCAGCTTGTCTGGAGGGGAGCAGTTCTTC
TRBV18	NA	NA	TRBJ1-6	17	CASSPVPGTGYNSPLHF	TGTGCCAGCTCACCGGTTCCGGGGACTGGGTATAATTCACCCCTCCACTTT
TRBV11-1	NA	NA	TRBJ2-3	15	CASRDLLEGGDTQYF	TGTGCCAGCAGAGACCTTTTGGAGGGGGGGGATACGCAGTATTTT
TRBV2	NA	NA	TRBJ1-6	15	CASRTSNGLNSPLHF	TGTGCCAGCAGAACCTCTAACGGCCTAAATTCACCCCTCCACTTT
TRBV10-3	NA	NA	TRBJ2-1	12	CAITGTGNEQFF	TGTGCCATCACCGGGACGGGTAATGAGCAGTTCTTC
TRBV2	NA	NA	TRBJ1-1	14	CASSVVGRNTEAFF	TGTGCCAGCAGTGTTGTCGGGAGGAACACTGAAGCTTTCTTT
TRBV7-9	medium-sized	NA	TRBJ1-2	13	CASSLGGGYGYTF	TGTGCCAGCAGCTTAGGAGGGGGCTATGGCTACACCTTC
TRBV6-1	NA	NA	TRBJ1-2	15	CASSEGADINYGYTF	TGTGCCAGCAGTGAAGGGGCAGATATAAACTATGGCTACACCTTC
TRBV6-1	NA	NA	TRBJ1-2	15	CASSDWDAHPDGYTF	TGTGCCAGCAGTGATTGGGACGCCCACCCAGATGGCTACACCTTC
TRBV4-1	NA	NA	TRBJ2-3	13	CASRATVTDTQYF	TGCGCCAGCCGAGCCACAGTCACAGATACGCAGTATTTT
TRBV11-2	NA	NA	TRBJ2-3	14	CASSGGIFTDTQYF	TGTGCCAGCAGCGGGGGGATTTTCACAGATACGCAGTATTTT
TRBV7-2	NA	NA	TRBJ1-5	17	CASSLGRRAGSGQPQHF	TGTGCCAGCAGCTTAGGGCGCCGAGCGGGAAGCGGACAGCCCCAGCATTTT